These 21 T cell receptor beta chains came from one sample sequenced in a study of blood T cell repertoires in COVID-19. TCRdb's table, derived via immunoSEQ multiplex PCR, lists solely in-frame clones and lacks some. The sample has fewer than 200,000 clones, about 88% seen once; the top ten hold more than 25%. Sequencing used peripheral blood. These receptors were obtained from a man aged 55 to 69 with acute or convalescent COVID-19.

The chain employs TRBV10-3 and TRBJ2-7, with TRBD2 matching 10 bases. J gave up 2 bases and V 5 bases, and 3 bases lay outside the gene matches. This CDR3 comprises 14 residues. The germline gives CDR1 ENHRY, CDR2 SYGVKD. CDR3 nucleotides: TGTGCCATCAGTCTAGCGGGAGAGGCCTACGAGCAGTACTTC. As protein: CAISLAGEAYEQYF.

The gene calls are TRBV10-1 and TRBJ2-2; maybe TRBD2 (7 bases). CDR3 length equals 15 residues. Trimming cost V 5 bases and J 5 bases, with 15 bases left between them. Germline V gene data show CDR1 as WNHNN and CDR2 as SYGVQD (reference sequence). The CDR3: CASSNAGGRTGELFF. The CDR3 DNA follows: TGCGCCAGCAGTAACGCCGGGGGGCGGACCGGGGAGCTGTTTTTT.

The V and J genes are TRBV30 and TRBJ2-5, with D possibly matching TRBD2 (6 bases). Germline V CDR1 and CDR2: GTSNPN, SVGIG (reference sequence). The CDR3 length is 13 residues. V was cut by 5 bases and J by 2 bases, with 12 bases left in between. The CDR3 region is CAWVGGKQETQYF. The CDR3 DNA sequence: TGTGCCTGGGTGGGGGGTAAACAAGAGACCCAGTACTTC.

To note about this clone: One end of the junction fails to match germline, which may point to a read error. This CDR3 reads CASCLSVATGYEQYF. The CDR3 DNA reads as TGTGCCAGCTGCTTAAGTGTGGCGACTGGCTACGAGCAGTACTTC. The chain joins TRBV11-2 to TRBJ2-7; D call uncertain. This CDR3 spans 15 amino acids. Germline V gene data show CDR1 as SGHAT and CDR2 as FQNNGV. Together with reference TRBV11-2 and TRBJ2-7, the CDR3 gives the full variable domain: EAGVAQSPRYKIIEKRQSVAFWCNPISGHATLYWYQQILGQGPKLLIQFQNNGVVDDSQLPKDRFSAERLKGVDSTLKIQPAKLEDSAVYLCASCLSVATGYEQYFGPGTRLTVT.

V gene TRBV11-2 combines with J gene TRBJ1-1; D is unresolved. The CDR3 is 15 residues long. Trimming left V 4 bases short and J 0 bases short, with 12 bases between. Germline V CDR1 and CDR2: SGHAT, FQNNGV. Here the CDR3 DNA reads TGTGCCAGCAGCTCGGACTCCGTAATGAACACTGAAGCTTTCTTT. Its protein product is CASSSDSVMNTEAFF.

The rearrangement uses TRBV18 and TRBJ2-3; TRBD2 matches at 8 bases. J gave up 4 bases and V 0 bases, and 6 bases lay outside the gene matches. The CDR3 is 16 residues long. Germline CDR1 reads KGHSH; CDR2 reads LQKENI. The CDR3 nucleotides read TGTGCCAGCTCACCACCAAGCGGGAGCGTGGCAGATACGCAGTATTTT. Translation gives CASSPPSGSVADTQYF.

The CDR3 sequence: CASSGGQETQYF. The DNA of the CDR3 is TGTGCCAGCAGTGGAGGGCAAGAGACCCAGTACTTC. This chain connects TRBV2 to TRBJ2-5, with D perhaps matching TRBD2 (5 bases). The V gene lost 4 bases and the J gene lost 2 bases, with 5 bases spanning the gap. Germline values: CDR1 SNHLY, CDR2 FYNNEI. This CDR3 contains 12 residues. The variable domain in full, with the rest retrieved from reference TRBV2 and TRBJ2-5, is EPEVTQTPSHQVTQMGQEVILRCVPISNHLYFYWYRQILGQKVEFLVSFYNNEISEKSEIFDDQFSVERPDGSNFTLKIRSTKLEDSAMYFCASSGGQETQYFGPGTRLLVL.

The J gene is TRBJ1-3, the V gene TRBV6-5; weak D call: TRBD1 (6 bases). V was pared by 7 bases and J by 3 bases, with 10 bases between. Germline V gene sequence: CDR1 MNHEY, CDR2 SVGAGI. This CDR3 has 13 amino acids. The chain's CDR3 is CASIGGGGNTIYF. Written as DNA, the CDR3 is TGTGCCAGCATTGGGGGCGGTGGAAACACCATATATTTT.

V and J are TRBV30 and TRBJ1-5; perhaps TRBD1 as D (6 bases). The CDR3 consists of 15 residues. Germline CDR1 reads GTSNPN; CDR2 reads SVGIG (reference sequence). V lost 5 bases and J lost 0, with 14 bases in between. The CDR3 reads CAWQTGTASNQPQHF. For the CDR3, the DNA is TGTGCCTGGCAAACAGGGACGGCTAGCAATCAGCCCCAGCATTTT. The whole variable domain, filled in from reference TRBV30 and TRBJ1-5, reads SQTIHQWPATLVQPVGSPLSLECTVEGTSNPNLYWYRQAAGRGLQLLFYSVGIGQISSEVPQNLSASRPQDRQFILSSKKLLLSDSGFYLCAWQTGTASNQPQHFGDGTRLSIL.

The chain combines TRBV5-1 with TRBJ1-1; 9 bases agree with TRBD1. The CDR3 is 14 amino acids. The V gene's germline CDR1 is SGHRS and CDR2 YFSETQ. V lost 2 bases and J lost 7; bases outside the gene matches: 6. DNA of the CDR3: TGCGCCAGCAGCTTACAGGGGGCGGTTAGTGAAGCTTTCTTT. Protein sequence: CASSLQGAVSEAFF.

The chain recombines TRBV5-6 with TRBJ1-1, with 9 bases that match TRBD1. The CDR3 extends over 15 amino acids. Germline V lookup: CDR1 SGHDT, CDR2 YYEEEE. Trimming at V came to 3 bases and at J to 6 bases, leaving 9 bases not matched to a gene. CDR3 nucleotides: TGTGCCAGCAGCTCCGAAGGGACAGGGATCCCTGAAGCTTTCTTT. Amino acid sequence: CASSSEGTGIPEAFF.

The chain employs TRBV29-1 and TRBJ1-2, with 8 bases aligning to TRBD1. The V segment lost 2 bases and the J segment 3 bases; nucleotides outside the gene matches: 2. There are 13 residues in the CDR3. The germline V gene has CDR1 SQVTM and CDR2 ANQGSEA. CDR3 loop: CSVETGGDYGYTF. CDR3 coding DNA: TGCAGCGTTGAAACAGGGGGAGACTATGGCTACACCTTC. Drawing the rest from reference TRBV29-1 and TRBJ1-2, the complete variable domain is SAVISQKPSRDICQRGTSLTIQCQVDSQVTMMFWYRQQPGQSLTLIATANQGSEATYESGFVIDKFPISRPNLTFSTLTVSNMSPEDSSIYLCSVETGGDYGYTFGSGTRLTVV.

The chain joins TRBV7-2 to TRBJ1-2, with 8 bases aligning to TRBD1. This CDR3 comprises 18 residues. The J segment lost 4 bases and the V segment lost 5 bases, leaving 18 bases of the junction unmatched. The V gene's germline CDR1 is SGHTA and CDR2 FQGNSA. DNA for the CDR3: TGTGCCAGCAGCCCCCCCCTAAGACAGGGGATAGTTAGCTATGGCTACACCTTC. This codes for CASSPPLRQGIVSYGYTF.

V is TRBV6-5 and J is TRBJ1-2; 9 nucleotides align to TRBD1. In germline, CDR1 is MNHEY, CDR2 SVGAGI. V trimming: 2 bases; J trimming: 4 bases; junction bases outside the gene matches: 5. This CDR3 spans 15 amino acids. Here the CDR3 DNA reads TGTGCCAGCAGTTACGACAGGGGGACTCCCTATGGCTACACCTTC. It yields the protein CASSYDRGTPYGYTF.

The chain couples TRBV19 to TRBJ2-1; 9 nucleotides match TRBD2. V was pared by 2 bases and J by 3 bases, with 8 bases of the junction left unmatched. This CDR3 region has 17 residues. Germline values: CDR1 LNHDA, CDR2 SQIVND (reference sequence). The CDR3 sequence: CASSISHGSGSYNEQFF. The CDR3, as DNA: TGTGCCAGTAGTATAAGTCATGGTAGCGGGAGCTACAATGAGCAGTTCTTC.

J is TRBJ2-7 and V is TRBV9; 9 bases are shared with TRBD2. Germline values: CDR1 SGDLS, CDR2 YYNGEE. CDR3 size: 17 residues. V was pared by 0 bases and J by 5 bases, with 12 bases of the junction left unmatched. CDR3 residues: CASSVGRLAGQRHEQYF. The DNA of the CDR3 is TGTGCCAGCAGCGTAGGAAGGCTAGCGGGACAAAGACACGAGCAGTACTTC.

In DNA, the CDR3 is TGTGCCAGCAGCTTAGTGGTAGCGGGGGGCTACGAGCAGTACTTC. Residues: CASSLVVAGGYEQYF. The chain has TRBV7-6 and TRBJ2-7; 10 positions match TRBD2. The junction had 3 bases not matched to a gene; V was cut back by 1 base and J by 3 bases. Germline V lookup: CDR1 SGHVS, CDR2 FNYEAQ. This CDR3 comprises 15 residues.

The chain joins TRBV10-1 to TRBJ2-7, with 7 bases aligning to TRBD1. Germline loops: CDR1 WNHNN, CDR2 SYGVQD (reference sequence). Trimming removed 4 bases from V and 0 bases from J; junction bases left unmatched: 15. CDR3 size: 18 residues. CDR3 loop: CASSVTGTVATSSYEQYV. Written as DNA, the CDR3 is TGCGCCAGCAGTGTGACCGGGACAGTGGCCACGAGCTCCTACGAGCAGTACGTC.

CDR3 residues: CASSVETGAPLSGNTIYF. The CDR3 DNA is TGTGCCAGCAGCGTAGAAACAGGGGCCCCTCTCTCTGGAAACACCATATATTTT. The V and J genes are TRBV9 and TRBJ1-3; 7 bases are a match to TRBD1. Unmatched junction bases numbered 9, after V lost 0 bases and J lost 0 bases. The CDR3 sequence is 18 residues long. Per the germline V gene, CDR1 is SGDLS and CDR2 is YYNGEE.

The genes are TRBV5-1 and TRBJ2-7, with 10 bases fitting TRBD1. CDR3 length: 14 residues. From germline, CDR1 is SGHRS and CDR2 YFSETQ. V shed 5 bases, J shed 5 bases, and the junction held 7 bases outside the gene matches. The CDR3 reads CASSGTGVGDEQYF. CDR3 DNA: TGCGCCAGCAGTGGGACAGGGGTGGGAGACGAGCAGTACTTC.

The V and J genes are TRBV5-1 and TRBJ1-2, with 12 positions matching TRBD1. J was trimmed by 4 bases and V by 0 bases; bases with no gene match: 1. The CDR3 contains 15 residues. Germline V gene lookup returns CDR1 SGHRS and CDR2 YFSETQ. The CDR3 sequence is CASSLEGQGAYGYTF. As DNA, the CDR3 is TGCGCCAGCAGCTTGGAGGGACAGGGGGCCTATGGCTACACCTTC.